These T cell receptor beta chains were read from a single sample in a study of vaccination and CD4 T cells after COVID-19. These TCRs are of unknown antigen specificity. From the PCR reads, TCRdb called clonotypes with MiXCR, one entry per CDR3 protein. The sample includes roughly 15,000 distinct CDR3 sequences, around 30% seen only once; the top ten take around 20%. Sequenced: cultured CD4+ T cells from blood. The receptors were sampled from a human donor with COVID-19. CDR3s include the opening cysteine and the closing phenylalanine or tryptophan. Each record gives: J gene, V gene, D gene, clone size, CDR3 protein, CDR3 DNA. A D gene is named only where the DNA matches it firmly. Expanded clones are given a class, and other clones once, few, many or no size at all.

>TRBJ2-5|TRBV12-3/TRBV12-4|TRBD2|.
CASGYSSGGEETQYF
TGTGCCAGCGGGTATTCTAGCGGGGGTGAAGAGACCCAGTACTTC
>TRBJ2-5|TRBV12-3/TRBV12-4|TRBD2|few
CASRTTSGGGETQYF
TGTGCCAGCAGGACGACTAGCGGGGGTGGAGAGACCCAGTACTTC
>TRBJ2-2|TRBV7-3|.|.
CASSLTGAVTGELFF
TGTGCCAGCAGCCTGACAGGCGCCGTCACCGGGGAGCTGTTTTTT
>TRBJ1-5|TRBV19|.|few
CASSTDGHQPQHF
TGTGCCAGTAGTACGGACGGACATCAGCCCCAGCATTTT
>TRBJ1-3|TRBV25-1|.|few
CASSVKDTIYF
TGTGCCAGCAGTGTTAAGGACACCATATATTTT
>TRBJ2-5|TRBV7-6|TRBD1|few
CASSPQRTGGEETQYF
TGTGCCAGCAGCCCGCAGAGGACAGGGGGAGAAGAGACCCAGTACTTC
>TRBJ1-2|TRBV5-1|.|.
CASSLLQGDYGYTF
TGCGCCAGCAGCTTGCTCCAGGGCGACTATGGCTACACCTTC
>TRBJ1-5|TRBV5-1|.|.
CASSATSNQPQHF
TGCGCCAGCAGCGCGACCTCCAATCAGCCCCAGCATTTT
>TRBJ1-5|TRBV11-3|.|few
CASSLAGSNQPQHF
TGTGCCAGCAGCTTAGCCGGGAGCAATCAGCCCCAGCATTTT
>TRBJ2-3|TRBV10-1|.|few
CASSETGRDTQYF
TGCGCCAGCAGTGAGACAGGGCGAGATACGCAGTATTTT
>TRBJ2-7|TRBV5-4|TRBD1|.
CASSWTGSSYEQYF
TGTGCCAGCAGCTGGACAGGTAGCTCCTACGAGCAGTACTTC
>TRBJ2-2|TRBV11-3|.|few
CASSSGQRYTGELFF
TGTGCCAGCAGCTCCGGCCAACGGTACACCGGGGAGCTGTTTTTT
>TRBJ2-3|TRBV6-1|.|medium-sized
CASNGPPDTQYF
TGTGCCAGCAATGGGCCCCCAGATACGCAGTATTTT
>TRBJ1-4|TRBV4-2|TRBD1|.
CASSRNRDRAEKLFF
TGTGCCAGCAGCAGAAACCGGGACAGGGCTGAAAAACTGTTTTTT
>TRBJ2-1|TRBV19|.|.
CASRTSTAWNEQFF
TGTGCCAGTAGAACCTCGACCGCCTGGAATGAGCAGTTCTTC
>TRBJ2-7|TRBV5-1|TRBD1|.
CASGINTGGFYEQYF
TGCGCCAGCGGCATAAACACAGGGGGTTTTTACGAGCAGTACTTC
>TRBJ2-5|TRBV15|TRBD1|.
CATSDGDRAEETQYF
TGTGCCACCAGTGACGGGGACAGAGCGGAAGAGACCCAGTACTTC
>TRBJ2-3|TRBV20-1|TRBD2|.
CSAPGLAGGTDTQYF
TGCAGTGCTCCCGGACTAGCGGGGGGCACAGATACGCAGTATTTT
>TRBJ2-5|TRBV28|.|.
CSTRGEGTQYF
TGTTCTACCAGGGGGGAGGGGACCCAGTACTTC
>TRBJ1-2|TRBV19|.|.
CASSGSRNYGYTF
TGTGCCAGTAGTGGGAGCCGTAACTATGGCTACACCTTC
>TRBJ1-1|TRBV28|TRBD1|.
CASRSGTGETEAFF
TGTGCCAGCAGGTCCGGGACAGGGGAAACTGAAGCTTTCTTT
>TRBJ1-2|TRBV5-1|.|few
CASSLIPGSNGYTF
TGCGCCAGCAGCTTGATTCCAGGCTCCAATGGCTACACCTTC
>TRBJ1-6|TRBV9|.|.
CASSVEGRGNSPLHF
TGTGCCAGCAGCGTAGAGGGACGGGGTAATTCACCCCTCCACTTT
>TRBJ2-5|TRBV19|TRBD1|.
CASSSKASGGWETQYF
TGTGCCAGTAGTTCAAAAGCCTCAGGGGGCTGGGAGACCCAGTACTTC
>TRBJ1-1|TRBV27|.|.
CASSFRAEVTEAFF
TGTGCCAGCAGTTTTAGGGCGGAGGTGACTGAAGCTTTCTTT
>TRBJ2-2|TRBV11-2|TRBD1|few
CASSSIPGQGNTGELFF
TGTGCCAGCAGCTCAATACCGGGACAGGGAAACACCGGGGAGCTGTTTTTT
>TRBJ2-3|TRBV20-1|.|.
CSALGERSVADTQYF
TGCAGTGCCCTGGGGGAACGCAGCGTAGCAGATACGCAGTATTTT
>TRBJ1-1|TRBV7-8|TRBD1|.
CASSSSDRVPEAFF
TGTGCCAGCAGCTCATCTGACAGGGTTCCCGAAGCTTTCTTT
>TRBJ1-3|TRBV7-2|.|.
CASSPAALAFRGNTIYF
TGTGCCAGCAGCCCCGCCGCTCTGGCGTTCCGTGGAAACACCATATATTTT
>TRBJ2-5|TRBV20-1|.|few
CSGPTEVGTQYF
TGCAGTGGGCCGACTGAGGTGGGGACCCAGTACTTC
>TRBJ2-4|TRBV4-1|.|.
CASSQLTVSLAKNIQYF
TGCGCCAGCAGCCAATTGACAGTCTCACTAGCCAAAAACATTCAGTACTTC
>TRBJ1-1|TRBV6-4|.|.
CASSDALGGMAFF
TGTGCCAGCAGTGATGCGTTAGGGGGAATGGCTTTCTTT
>TRBJ2-5|TRBV25-1|.|few
CASSEIPRRETQYF
TGTGCCAGCAGTGAGATTCCTCGGAGGGAGACCCAGTACTTC
>TRBJ2-7|TRBV6-1|TRBD1|.
CASSPRDRGSYEQYF
TGTGCCAGCAGTCCACGGGACAGGGGGTCCTACGAGCAGTACTTC
>TRBJ2-5|TRBV15|.|few
CATSRDRVTQYF
TGTGCCACCAGCAGAGATCGGGTGACCCAGTACTTC
>TRBJ1-5|TRBV2|.|.
CASSIRGDQPQHF
TGTGCCAGCAGTATCCGAGGGGATCAGCCCCAGCATTTT
>TRBJ2-5|TRBV2|.|few
CASRTAVTQYF
TGTGCCAGCAGGACAGCCGTGACCCAGTACTTC
>TRBJ2-1|TRBV19|.|.
CASSMANEQFF
TGTGCCAGTAGTATGGCCAATGAGCAGTTCTTC
>TRBJ2-7|TRBV20-1|TRBD1|.
CSAVDRGRSYEQYF
TGCAGTGCTGTGGACAGGGGGCGGTCTTACGAGCAGTACTTC
>TRBJ1-5|TRBV12-3/TRBV12-4|.|.
CASSEGVAVGGNQPQHF
TGTGCCAGCAGTGAGGGGGTAGCAGTAGGCGGAAATCAGCCCCAGCATTTT
>TRBJ2-7|TRBV30|.|.
CAWTGGVSYEQYF
TGTGCCTGGACTGGAGGGGTCTCCTACGAGCAGTACTTC
>TRBJ1-5|TRBV12-3/TRBV12-4|.|.
CASSPSLGPTKGQPQHF
TGTGCCAGCAGCCCCTCTTTGGGGCCTACGAAGGGACAGCCCCAGCATTTT
>TRBJ2-2|TRBV19|.|.
CASSIGSGSGELFF
TGTGCCAGTAGTATAGGCTCAGGCTCCGGGGAGCTGTTTTTT
>TRBJ2-3|TRBV5-1|TRBD2|few
CASSKTSGGTDTQYF
TGCGCCAGCAGCAAGACTAGCGGGGGGACAGATACGCAGTATTTT
>TRBJ2-5|TRBV6-1|.|few
CASRGQRETQYF
TGTGCCAGCAGAGGCCAGCGGGAGACCCAGTACTTC
>TRBJ2-1|TRBV7-9|.|few
CASSLTASYNEQFF
TGTGCCAGCAGCTTGACGGCCTCCTACAATGAGCAGTTCTTC
>TRBJ1-1|TRBV12-3/TRBV12-4|.|.
CASSFGGTEAFF
TGTGCCAGCAGTTTTGGGGGGACTGAAGCTTTCTTT
>TRBJ2-1|TRBV6-5|TRBD2|.
CASSSTWSGGNEQFF
TGTGCCAGCAGTTCCACTTGGAGCGGGGGTAATGAGCAGTTCTTC
>TRBJ2-1|TRBV11-3|TRBD2|.
CASSPRTSGAYNEQFF
TGTGCCAGCAGCCCAAGGACTAGCGGCGCCTACAATGAGCAGTTCTTC
>TRBJ2-1|TRBV11-1|TRBD2|.
CASSHSGGAGEQFF
TGTGCCAGCAGCCATAGCGGGGGGGCCGGGGAGCAGTTCTTC